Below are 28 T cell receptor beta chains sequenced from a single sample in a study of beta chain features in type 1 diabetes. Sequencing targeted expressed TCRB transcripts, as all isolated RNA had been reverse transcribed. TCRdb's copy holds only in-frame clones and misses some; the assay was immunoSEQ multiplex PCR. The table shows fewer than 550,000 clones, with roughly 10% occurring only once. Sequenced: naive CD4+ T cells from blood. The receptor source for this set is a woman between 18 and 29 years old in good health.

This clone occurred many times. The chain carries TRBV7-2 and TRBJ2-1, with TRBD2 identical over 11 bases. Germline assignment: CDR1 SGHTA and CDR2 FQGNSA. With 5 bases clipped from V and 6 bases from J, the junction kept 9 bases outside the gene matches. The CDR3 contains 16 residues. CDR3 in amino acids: CASSGIAGGPFNEQFF. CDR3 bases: TGTGCCAGCAGCGGTATAGCGGGAGGGCCGTTCAATGAGCAGTTCTTC.

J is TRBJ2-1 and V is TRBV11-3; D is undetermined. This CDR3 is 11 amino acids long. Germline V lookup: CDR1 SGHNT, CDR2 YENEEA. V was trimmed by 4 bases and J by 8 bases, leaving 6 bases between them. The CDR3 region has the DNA TGTGCCAGCAGCTCCTTCGATGAGCAGTTCTTC. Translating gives CASSSFDEQFF.

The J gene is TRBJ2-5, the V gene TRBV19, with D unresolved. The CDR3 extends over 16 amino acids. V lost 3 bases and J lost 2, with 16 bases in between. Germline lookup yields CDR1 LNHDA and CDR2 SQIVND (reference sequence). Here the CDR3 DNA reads TGTGCCAGTAGTATCGCACCGGCGATGGGGCAAGAGACCCAGTACTTC. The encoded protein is CASSIAPAMGQETQYF.

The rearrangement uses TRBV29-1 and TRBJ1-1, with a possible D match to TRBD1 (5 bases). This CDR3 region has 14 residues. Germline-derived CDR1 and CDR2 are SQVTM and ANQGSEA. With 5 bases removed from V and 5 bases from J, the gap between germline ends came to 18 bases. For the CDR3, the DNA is TGCAGCGTTACCCCAGTAGGGGTGGGGACTGAAGCTTTCTTT. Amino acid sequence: CSVTPVGVGTEAFF.

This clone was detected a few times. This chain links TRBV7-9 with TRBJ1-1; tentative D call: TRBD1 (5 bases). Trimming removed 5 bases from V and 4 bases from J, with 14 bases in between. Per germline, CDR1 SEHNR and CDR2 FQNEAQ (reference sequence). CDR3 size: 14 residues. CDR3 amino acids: CASSTEAGTTEAFF. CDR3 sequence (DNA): TGTGCCAGCAGCACCGAAGCAGGGACCACTGAAGCTTTCTTT.

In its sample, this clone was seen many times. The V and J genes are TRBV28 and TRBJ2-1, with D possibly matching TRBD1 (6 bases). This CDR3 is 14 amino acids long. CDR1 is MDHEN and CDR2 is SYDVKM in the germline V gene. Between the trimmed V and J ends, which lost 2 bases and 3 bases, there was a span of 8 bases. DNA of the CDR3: TGTGCCAGCAGTTTAACAGGGAGCTACAATGAGCAGTTCTTC. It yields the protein CASSLTGSYNEQFF.

The DNA of the CDR3 is TGTGCCACCAGCGCGACAGGGAAGCATCAGCCCCAGCATTTT. It codes for CATSATGKHQPQHF. The chain recombines TRBV15 with TRBJ1-5; 7 nucleotides align to TRBD1. J gave up 5 bases and V 5 bases, and 6 bases lay outside the gene matches. CDR1 and CDR2 from the germline V gene are LNHNV and YYDKDF (reference sequence). The CDR3 extends over 14 amino acids.

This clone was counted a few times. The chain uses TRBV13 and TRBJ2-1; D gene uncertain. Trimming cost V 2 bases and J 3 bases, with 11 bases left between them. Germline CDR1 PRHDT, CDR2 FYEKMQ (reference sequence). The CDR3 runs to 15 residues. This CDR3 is CASSLNILLYNEQFF. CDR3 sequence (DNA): TGTGCCAGCAGCTTAAATATCCTCCTCTACAATGAGCAGTTCTTC.

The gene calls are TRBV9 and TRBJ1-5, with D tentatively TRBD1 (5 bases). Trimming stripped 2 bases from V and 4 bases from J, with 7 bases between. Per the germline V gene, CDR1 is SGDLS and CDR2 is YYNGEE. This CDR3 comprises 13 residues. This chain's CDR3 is CASSVAGNQPQHF. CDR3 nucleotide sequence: TGTGCCAGCAGCGTCGCAGGGAATCAGCCCCAGCATTTT.

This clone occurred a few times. As DNA, the CDR3 is TGTGCCAGCAGCTTAGCTCTAGCGGGGGTACCAGATACGCAGTATTTT. Translation gives CASSLALAGVPDTQYF. This chain uses TRBV7-2 with TRBJ2-3, with TRBD2 matching 10 bases. Germline V gene data show CDR1 as SGHTA and CDR2 as FQGNSA. This CDR3 comprises 16 residues. The ends lost 0 bases at V and 4 bases at J; junction bases unmatched: 4.

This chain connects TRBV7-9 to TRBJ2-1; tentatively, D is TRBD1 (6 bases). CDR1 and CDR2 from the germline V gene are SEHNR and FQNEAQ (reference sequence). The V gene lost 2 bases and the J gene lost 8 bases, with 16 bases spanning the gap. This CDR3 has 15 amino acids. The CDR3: CASSLLWQGIDEQFF. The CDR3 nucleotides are TGTGCCAGCAGCTTATTGTGGCAGGGGATCGATGAGCAGTTCTTC.

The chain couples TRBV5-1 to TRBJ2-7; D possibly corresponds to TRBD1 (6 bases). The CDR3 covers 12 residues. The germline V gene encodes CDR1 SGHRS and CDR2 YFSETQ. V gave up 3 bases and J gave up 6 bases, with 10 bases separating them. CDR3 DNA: TGCGCCAGCAGCTCCGGACAGCTCGAGCAGTACTTC. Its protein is CASSSGQLEQYF.

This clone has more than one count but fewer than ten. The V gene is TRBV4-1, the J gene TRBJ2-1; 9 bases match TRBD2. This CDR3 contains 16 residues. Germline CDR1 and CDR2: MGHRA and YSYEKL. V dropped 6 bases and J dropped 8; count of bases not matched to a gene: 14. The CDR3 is CASSPPGSGSPHEQFF. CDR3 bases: TGCGCCAGCAGTCCTCCCGGTAGCGGGAGCCCCCATGAGCAGTTCTTC.

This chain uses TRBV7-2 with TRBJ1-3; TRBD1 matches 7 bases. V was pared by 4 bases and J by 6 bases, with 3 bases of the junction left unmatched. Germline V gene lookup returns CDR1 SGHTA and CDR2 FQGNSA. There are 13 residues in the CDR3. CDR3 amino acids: CASSSTGVNTIYF. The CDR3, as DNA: TGTGCCAGCAGCTCTACAGGGGTAAACACCATATATTTT.

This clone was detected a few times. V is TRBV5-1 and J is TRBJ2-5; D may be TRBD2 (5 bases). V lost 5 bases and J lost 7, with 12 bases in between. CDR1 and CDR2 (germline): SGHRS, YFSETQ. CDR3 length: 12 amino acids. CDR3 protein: CASSLPRGTQYF. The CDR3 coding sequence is TGCGCCAGCAGTTTACCCCGGGGGACCCAGTACTTC. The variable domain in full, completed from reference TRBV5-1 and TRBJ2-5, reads KAGVTQTPRYLIKTRGQQVTLSCSPISGHRSVSWYQQTPGQGLQFLFEYFSETQRNKGNFPGRFSGRQFSNSRSEMNVSTLELGDSALYLCASSLPRGTQYFGPGTRLLVL.

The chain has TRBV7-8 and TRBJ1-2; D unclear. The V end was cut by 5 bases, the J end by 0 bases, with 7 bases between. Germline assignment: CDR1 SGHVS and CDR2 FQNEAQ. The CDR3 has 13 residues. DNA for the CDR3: TGTGCCAGCAGCATAAGGACTAACTATGGCTACACCTTC. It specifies CASSIRTNYGYTF.

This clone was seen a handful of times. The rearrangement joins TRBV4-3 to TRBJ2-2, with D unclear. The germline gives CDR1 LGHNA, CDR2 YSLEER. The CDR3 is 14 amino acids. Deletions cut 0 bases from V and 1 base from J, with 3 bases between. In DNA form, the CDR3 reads TGCGCCAGCAGCCAAGAATTGAACACCGGGGAGCTGTTTTTT. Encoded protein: CASSQELNTGELFF.

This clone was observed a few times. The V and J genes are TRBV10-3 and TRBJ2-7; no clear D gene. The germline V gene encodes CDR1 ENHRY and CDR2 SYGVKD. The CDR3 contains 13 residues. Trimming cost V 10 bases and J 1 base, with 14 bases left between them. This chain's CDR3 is CATGIPPSYEQYF. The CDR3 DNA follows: TGTGCCACTGGAATACCTCCATCCTACGAGCAGTACTTC.

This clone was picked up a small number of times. The DNA for the CDR3 is TGCGCCAGCAGCCAAGATCGTCACACAGATACGCAGTATTTT. Its protein product is CASSQDRHTDTQYF. The chain has TRBV4-3 and TRBJ2-3, with unresolved D. CDR3 size: 14 residues. CDR1 is LGHNA, CDR2 YSLEER, per germline. Trimming shortened V by 0 bases and J by 2 bases, and 6 bases separated the two germline ends.

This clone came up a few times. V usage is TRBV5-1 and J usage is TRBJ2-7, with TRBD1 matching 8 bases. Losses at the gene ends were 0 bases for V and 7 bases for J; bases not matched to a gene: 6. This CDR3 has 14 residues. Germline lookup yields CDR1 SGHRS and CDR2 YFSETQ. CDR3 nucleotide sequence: TGCGCCAGCAGCTTGGGCCAGGGGGCTGAAGAGCAGTACGTC. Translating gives CASSLGQGAEEQYV.

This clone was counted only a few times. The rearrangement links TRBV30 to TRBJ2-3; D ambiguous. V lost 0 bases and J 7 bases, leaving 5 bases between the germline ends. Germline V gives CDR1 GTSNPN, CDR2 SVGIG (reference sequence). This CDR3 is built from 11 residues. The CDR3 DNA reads TGTGCCTGGAGTGTAACGAATACGCAGTATTTT. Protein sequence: CAWSVTNTQYF.

The CDR3 spells CASSVRPRGTDTQYF. CDR3 nucleotide sequence: TGTGCCAGCAGCGTACGGCCCAGGGGCACAGATACGCAGTATTTT. V usage is TRBV9 and J usage is TRBJ2-3; D is possibly TRBD1 (5 bases). Germline CDR1 SGDLS, CDR2 YYNGEE. The CDR3 runs 15 residues. Between the trimmed V and J ends, which lost 1 base and 1 base, there was a span of 10 bases. Combining the CDR3 with reference TRBV9 and TRBJ2-3 gives the whole variable domain DSGVTQTPKHLITATGQRVTLRCSPRSGDLSVYWYQQSLDQGLQFLIQYYNGEERAKGNILERFSAQQFPDLHSELNLSSLELGDSALYFCASSVRPRGTDTQYFGPGTRLTVL.

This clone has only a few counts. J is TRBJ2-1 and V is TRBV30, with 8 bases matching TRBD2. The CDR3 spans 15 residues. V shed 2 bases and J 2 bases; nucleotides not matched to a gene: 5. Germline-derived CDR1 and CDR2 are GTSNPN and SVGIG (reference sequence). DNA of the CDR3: TGTGCCTGGAGTCCCCTAGCGGGCCCCTACAATGAGCAGTTCTTC. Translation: CAWSPLAGPYNEQFF.

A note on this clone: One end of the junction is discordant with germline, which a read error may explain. CDR3 protein: CASSYSGTPVF. CDR3 sequence (DNA): TGTGCCAGCAGTTACTCTGGGACACCAGTCTTC. The J gene is TRBJ2-1, the V gene TRBV6-6, with D maybe TRBD1 (6 bases). Germline CDR1 is MNHNY and CDR2 is SVGAGI (reference sequence). The CDR3 has 11 residues.

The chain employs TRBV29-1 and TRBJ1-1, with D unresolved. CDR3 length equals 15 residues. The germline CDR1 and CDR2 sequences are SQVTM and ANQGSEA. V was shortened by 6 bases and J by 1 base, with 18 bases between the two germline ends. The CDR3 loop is CSVEGDLRRNTEAFF. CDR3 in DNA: TGCAGCGTGGAGGGCGACCTCAGGAGGAACACTGAAGCTTTCTTT. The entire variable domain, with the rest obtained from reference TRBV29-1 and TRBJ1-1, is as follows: SAVISQKPSRDICQRGTSLTIQCQVDSQVTMMFWYRQQPGQSLTLIATANQGSEATYESGFVIDKFPISRPNLTFSTLTVSNMSPEDSSIYLCSVEGDLRRNTEAFFGQGTRLTVV.

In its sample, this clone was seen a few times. Written as DNA, the CDR3 is TGTGCCAGCAGGACTCAGGGGGTAGGGGGCACAGATACGCAGTATTTT. Its translation: CASRTQGVGGTDTQYF. The chain links TRBV28 to TRBJ2-3; 7 nucleotides match TRBD1. CDR3 length: 16 amino acids. Trimming cost V 6 bases and J 1 base; bases outside gene matches: 10. Germline-derived CDR1 and CDR2 are MDHEN and SYDVKM.

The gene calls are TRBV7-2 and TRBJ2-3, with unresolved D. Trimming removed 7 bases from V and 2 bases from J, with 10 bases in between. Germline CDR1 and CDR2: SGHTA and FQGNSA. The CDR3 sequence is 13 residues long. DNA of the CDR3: TGTGCCAGCACCCGTTCCCACACAGATACGCAGTATTTT. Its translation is CASTRSHTDTQYF.

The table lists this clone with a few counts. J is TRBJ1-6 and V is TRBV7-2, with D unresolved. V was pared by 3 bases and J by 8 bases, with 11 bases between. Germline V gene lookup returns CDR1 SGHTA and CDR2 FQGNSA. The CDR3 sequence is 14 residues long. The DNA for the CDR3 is TGTGCCAGCAGCTTTGTCCAGCAACATTCACCCCTCCACTTT. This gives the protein CASSFVQQHSPLHF.